A selection of T cell receptor beta chains follows, all from one sample in a study of glioma-infiltrating T cells after dendritic cell vaccination. Profiling relied on immunoSEQ multiplex PCR, and the TCRdb table lists in-frame clones only, not all of them. The sample holds approximately 22,000 clones, around 74% seen once. The material was blood, obtained before dendritic cell vaccination. These receptors were obtained from a human donor with glioblastoma. Each CDR3 is given with its conserved first and last residue. A D gene is named only where the DNA matches it firmly. For some rows the clone size is stated as once, few or many, or as a class when expanded; others skip it.

D | J | size | V | CDR3 | DNA
TRBD2 | TRBJ2-7 | - | TRBV4-3 | CASSPGTSGTGEQYF | TGCGCCAGCAGCCCAGGGACTAGCGGGACGGGCGAGCAGTACTTC
TRBD1 | TRBJ2-3 | once | TRBV7-7 | CASSPRGRPDTQYF | TGTGCCAGCAGCCCGAGGGGGCGGCCAGATACGCAGTATTTT
- | TRBJ1-1 | - | TRBV5-4 | CASSSNPDTEAFF | TGTGCCAGCAGTTCCAACCCGGACACTGAAGCTTTCTTT
TRBD1 | TRBJ1-2 | - | TRBV7-2 | CASTSQWGQGGYTF | TGTGCCAGCACCTCCCAGTGGGGACAGGGTGGCTACACCTTC
TRBD2 | TRBJ2-2 | - | TRBV11-2 | CASSPGGLWTGELFF | TGTGCCAGCAGCCCGGGAGGGCTATGGACCGGGGAGCTGTTTTTT
TRBD2 | TRBJ2-3 | - | TRBV4-3 | CASSQDLAGATDTQYF | TGCGCCAGCAGCCAAGATCTAGCGGGGGCCACAGATACGCAGTATTTT
- | TRBJ1-5 | few | TRBV7-9 | CASSPSNQPQHF | TGTGCCAGCAGTCCCTCGAATCAGCCCCAGCATTTT
TRBD2 | TRBJ2-7 | - | TRBV27 | CASRITASGRSEQYF | TGTGCCAGCAGAATCACGGCTAGCGGGAGGTCCGAGCAGTACTTC
TRBD2 | TRBJ2-3 | - | TRBV5-1 | CASSLASGRRTDTQYF | TGCGCCAGCAGCTTGGCTAGCGGGAGGCGCACAGATACGCAGTATTTT
TRBD1 | TRBJ2-3 | - | TRBV6-6 | CASRPRGQSTDTQYF | TGTGCCAGCAGACCCAGGGGACAGAGCACAGATACGCAGTATTTT
- | TRBJ1-3 | - | TRBV25-1 | CASSEYPGQNSGNTIYF | TGTGCCAGCAGTGAATATCCCGGACAAAACTCTGGAAACACCATATATTTT
TRBD2 | TRBJ2-5 | - | TRBV10-3 | CAIRRGGDQETQYF | TGTGCCATCAGGCGGGGGGGGGACCAAGAGACCCAGTACTTC
TRBD1 | TRBJ2-5 | - | TRBV20-1 | CSASVKGQQYF | TGCAGTGCTTCTGTCAAGGGACAGCAGTACTTC
- | TRBJ2-2 | few | TRBV6-4 | CASRPEGTGELFF | TGTGCCAGCAGACCGGAGGGCACCGGGGAGCTGTTTTTT
- | TRBJ2-3 | - | TRBV1 | CTSSQVAGGRNTQYF | TGCACCAGCAGCCAAGTTGCGGGAGGGAGAAATACGCAGTATTTT
- | TRBJ2-1 | - | TRBV11-2 | CASSLGPPEKFF | TGTGCCAGCAGCTTAGGACCCCCGGAGAAATTCTTC
- | TRBJ2-7 | - | TRBV5-6 | CASSPLISYEQYF | TGTGCCAGCAGCCCCCTGATCAGTTACGAGCAGTACTTC
TRBD2 | TRBJ2-1 | - | TRBV4-2 | CASSPILAGGVYNEQFF | TGTGCCAGCAGCCCAATACTAGCGGGAGGGGTCTACAATGAGCAGTTCTTC
TRBD2 | TRBJ2-1 | - | TRBV5-8 | CASSLRGTSKNEQFF | TGTGCCAGCAGCTTGAGGGGGACTAGTAAAAATGAGCAGTTCTTC
- | TRBJ2-5 | few | TRBV10-1 | CATRLRRPGVETQYF | TGCGCCACACGACTAAGGCGGCCGGGGGTGGAGACCCAGTACTTC
- | TRBJ2-3 | - | TRBV7-3 | CASSLQGRDTQYF | TGTGCCAGCAGCTTACAGGGGAGAGATACGCAGTATTTT
TRBD2 | TRBJ2-7 | medium-sized | TRBV7-2 | CASSYLPSGRAAYEQYF | TGTGCCAGCAGCTATCTACCCAGCGGGAGGGCTGCCTACGAGCAGTACTTC
TRBD1 | TRBJ1-4 | - | TRBV7-9 | CASSLTGGNEKLFF | TGTGCCAGCAGCTTGACAGGGGGGAATGAAAAACTGTTTTTT
TRBD1 | TRBJ1-1 | - | TRBV5-1 | CASSVTGTGATEAFF | TGCGCCAGCAGCGTTACCGGGACAGGGGCTACTGAAGCTTTCTTT
TRBD2 | TRBJ2-7 | - | TRBV7-9 | CASSRSGSLTYEQYF | TGTGCCAGCAGCCGTAGCGGGAGTTTGACCTACGAGCAGTACTTC